The present entry profiles one TCR beta chain with its context. The sample comes from a study of blood T cell repertoires in COVID-19. About the research overall: Samples came from the United States, Italy and Spain, spanning acute and convalescent COVID-19. The cDNA or gDNA used as material had been derived from T cells, B-cell-depleted T cells, or PBMCs.

The authors' processing: Using reference gene primer amplification, nucleated cell counts were estimated. Clones were read by immunoSEQ multiplex PCR, and TCRdb kept only the in-frame ones, dropping some. D and trimming were read from the DNA, whereas the V and J calls and clone size are those reported in that table. The table has tens of thousands of clones, 86% seen once. The sample comprised peripheral blood. This TCR was recovered from a man aged 80 or over with acute or convalescent COVID-19.

The DNA for the CDR3 is TGTGCCAGCAGCCCTCAGGGAAACATGAACACTGAAGCTTTCTTT. Encoded protein: CASSPQGNMNTEAFF. The chain employs TRBV11-1 and TRBJ1-1, with D perhaps TRBD1 (5 bases). The V gene's germline CDR1 is SGHAT and CDR2 FQDESV (reference sequence). The V end lost 5 bases, the J end lost 0 bases, and 13 bases lay between the germline ends. The CDR3 runs to 15 residues. The whole variable domain, filled in from reference TRBV11-1 and TRBJ1-1, reads EAEVAQSPRYKITEKSQAVAFWCDPISGHATLYWYRQILGQGPELLVQFQDESVVDDSQLPKDRFSAERLKGVDSTLKIQPAELGDSAMYLCASSPQGNMNTEAFFGQGTRLTVV.